Shown below are 27 T cell receptor beta chains from a single sample sequenced in a study of OX40 agonist ivuxolimab in advanced cancers. Assay used: immunoSEQ multiplex PCR; TCRdb lists only in-frame clones, some missing. The sample records about 73,000 clones, more than 85% being singletons. This specimen consisted of CD4+ or CD8+ T cells sorted from blood, obtained in a trial of the OX40 agonist ivuxolimab. The receptors here all came from an adult with an advanced solid tumor such as melanoma, head and neck, liver or kidney cancer.

V gene TRBV28 combines with J gene TRBJ2-7; D is unresolved. Germline CDR1 and CDR2: MDHEN and SYDVKM. This CDR3 is 13 amino acids long. V was cut by 3 bases and J by 6 bases, with 12 bases left in between. The CDR3 bases are TGTGCCAGCAGTTTGCCCTTCTACGGCGAGCAGTACTTC. As protein: CASSLPFYGEQYF. Full variable domain (missing parts from reference TRBV28 and TRBJ2-7): DVKVTQSSRYLVKRTGEKVFLECVQDMDHENMFWYRQDPGLGLRLIYFSYDVKMKEKGDIPEGYSVSREKKERFSLILESASTNQTSMYLCASSLPFYGEQYFGPGTRLTVT.

This chain connects TRBV5-4 to TRBJ2-1; D is uncertain. CDR3 length: 12 residues. The V gene lost 0 bases and the J gene lost 8 bases, with 6 bases spanning the gap. The germline CDR1 and CDR2 sequences are SGHNT and YYREEE (reference sequence). The CDR3 coding sequence is TGTGCCAGCAGCTTGGTAAATGATGAGCAGTTCTTC. Its protein product is CASSLVNDEQFF.

Comments on this clone: Other DNA sequences from this sample encode an identical CDR3 as well. CDR3 bases: TGTGCCAGCAGCCCCACCACAGATACGCAGTATTTT. Its translation is CASSPTTDTQYF. The chain joins TRBV7-2 to TRBJ2-3, with D unclear. The CDR3 extends over 12 amino acids. The ends were cut back, 5 bases at V and 2 bases at J, with 5 bases in the middle. Germline V gene sequence: CDR1 SGHTA, CDR2 FQGNSA. Based on the CDR3 plus reference TRBV7-2 and TRBJ2-3, the full variable domain is GAGVSQSPSNKVTEKGKDVELRCDPISGHTALYWYRQSLGQGLEFLIYFQGNSAPDKSGLPSDRFSAERTGGSVSTLTIQRTQQEDSAVYLCASSPTTDTQYFGPGTRLTVL.

The chain links TRBV7-8 to TRBJ2-1; 8 bases align to TRBD2. The CDR3 length is 15 residues. Losses at the gene ends were 2 bases for V and 5 bases for J; bases not matched to a gene: 5. CDR1 is SGHVS and CDR2 is FQNEAQ in the germline V gene. The CDR3 is CASSLRTSKDNEQFF. CDR3 sequence (DNA): TGTGCCAGCAGCTTAAGGACTAGCAAGGACAATGAGCAGTTCTTC.

The chain carries TRBV7-9 and TRBJ1-5; D uncertain. The CDR3 consists of 14 residues. V was cut by 4 bases and J by 2 bases, with 9 bases left in between. Germline assignment: CDR1 SEHNR and CDR2 FQNEAQ (reference sequence). The CDR3 loop is CASSSDLRNQPQHF. CDR3 DNA: TGTGCCAGCAGCTCGGACCTTCGCAATCAGCCCCAGCATTTT. The full variable domain, with the rest looked up from reference TRBV7-9 and TRBJ1-5, is DTGVSQNPRHKITKRGQNVTFRCDPISEHNRLYWYRQTLGQGPEFLTYFQNEAQLEKSRLLSDRFSAERPKGSFSTLEIQRTEQGDSAMYLCASSSDLRNQPQHFGDGTRLSIL.

J is TRBJ2-2 and V is TRBV19, with D possibly being TRBD1 (8 bases). CDR1 and CDR2 from the germline V gene are LNHDA and SQIVND (reference sequence). The CDR3 length is 17 residues. V shed 5 bases and J shed 6 bases, with 22 bases lying between them. The CDR3 DNA follows: TGTGCCAGTAGTCCCCACCACCAGGGGGCGGGGGCCGGGGAGCTGTTTTTT. Its protein product is CASSPHHQGAGAGELFF. Full variable domain (missing parts from reference TRBV19 and TRBJ2-2): DGGITQSPKYLFRKEGQNVTLSCEQNLNHDAMYWYRQDPGQGLRLIYYSQIVNDFQKGDIAEGYSVSREKKESFPLTVTSAQKNPTAFYLCASSPHHQGAGAGELFFGEGSRLTVL.

The rearrangement links TRBV10-3 to TRBJ2-5; 8 nucleotides align to TRBD1. Trimming took 2 bases from V and 3 from J; bases not matched to a gene: 2. The V gene's germline CDR1 is ENHRY and CDR2 SYGVKD. The CDR3 has 14 residues. Here the CDR3 reads CAISEPDREETQYF. As DNA, the CDR3 is TGTGCCATCAGTGAGCCGGACAGGGAAGAGACCCAGTACTTC.

V usage is TRBV20-1 and J usage is TRBJ1-1, with D unclear. This CDR3 contains 11 residues. Germline V gene lookup returns CDR1 DFQATT and CDR2 SNEGSKA (reference sequence). Trimming cost V 3 bases and J 1 base, with 3 bases left between them. The DNA of the CDR3 is TGCAGTGCTAGCGGGAACACTGAAGCTTTCTTT. This gives the protein CSASGNTEAFF.

This chain links TRBV6-5 with TRBJ1-2, with D possibly TRBD1 on 6 matching bases. There are 13 residues in the CDR3. Trimming stripped 7 bases from V and 4 bases from J, with 13 bases between. Germline V gene data show CDR1 as MNHEY and CDR2 as SVGAGI. The CDR3 DNA reads TGTGCCAGCACTAACAGGGAATCCTATGGCTACACCTTC. Protein product: CASTNRESYGYTF.

J is TRBJ2-5 and V is TRBV7-9; 8 bases line up with TRBD1. The CDR3 is made up of 15 amino acids. Germline V gene lookup returns CDR1 SEHNR and CDR2 FQNEAQ (reference sequence). The junction had 11 bases not matched to a gene; V was cut back by 5 bases and J by 6 bases. The DNA for the CDR3 is TGTGCCAGCAGCCCCGGACAGGGTGTTTTGAAGACCCAGTACTTC. Its translation is CASSPGQGVLKTQYF.

This chain uses TRBV19 with TRBJ2-7; 7 bases match TRBD1. CDR1 and CDR2 from the germline V gene are LNHDA and SQIVND (reference sequence). CDR3 length: 13 residues. The ends lost 5 bases at V and 3 bases at J; junction bases unmatched: 4. CDR3 sequence: CASSVGTDYEQYF. CDR3 bases: TGTGCCAGTAGTGTAGGGACAGACTACGAGCAGTACTTC.

This sequence joins TRBV28 and TRBJ1-5; 7 bases are a match to TRBD1. This CDR3 contains 16 residues. The germline CDR1 and CDR2 sequences are MDHEN and SYDVKM. The V segment lost 4 bases and the J segment 4 bases; nucleotides outside the gene matches: 10. CDR3: CASSSNRDRRNQPQHF. The DNA for the CDR3 is TGTGCCAGCAGTTCCAACCGGGACAGACGAAATCAGCCCCAGCATTTT.

This clone showed up just once. J is TRBJ1-4 and V is TRBV11-3; no clear D. The germline gives CDR1 SGHNT, CDR2 YENEEA. V lost 1 base and J lost 8, with 2 bases in between. CDR3 length equals 11 residues. The CDR3 DNA is TGTGCCAGCAGCTTAGGAGAAAAACTGTTTTTT. It translates to CASSLGEKLFF.

The gene calls are TRBV19 and TRBJ1-6; D is possibly TRBD1 (6 bases). The CDR3 totals 14 residues. V was trimmed by 3 bases and J by 9 bases, leaving 12 bases between them. Germline V gives CDR1 LNHDA, CDR2 SQIVND (reference sequence). The CDR3 loop is CASSIIQGGSPLHF. As DNA, the CDR3 is TGTGCCAGTAGTATCATACAGGGAGGTTCACCCCTCCACTTT.

The chain links TRBV6-1 to TRBJ2-7; no clear D gene. CDR1 is MNHNS and CDR2 is SASEGT in the germline V gene. The CDR3 spans 12 residues. The V and J ends lost 4 bases and 9 bases respectively, with 13 bases between them. CDR3 sequence: CASSGIGVGQYF. The CDR3 bases are TGTGCCAGCAGTGGAATTGGGGTAGGGCAGTACTTC.

The chain is built from TRBV6-1 and TRBJ2-4; 8 bases line up with TRBD1. The CDR3 is 19 residues long. CDR1 and CDR2 (germline): MNHNS, SASEGT. With 0 bases clipped from V and 0 bases from J, the junction kept 10 bases outside the gene matches. The CDR3 region is CASSEAGQDAKLAKNIQYF. The CDR3 DNA sequence: TGTGCCAGCAGTGAAGCGGGACAGGATGCCAAACTAGCCAAAAACATTCAGTACTTC.

The genes are TRBV30 and TRBJ2-5; 9 nucleotides agree with TRBD2. Germline V gene lookup returns CDR1 GTSNPN and CDR2 SVGIG (reference sequence). Trimming at V came to 0 bases and at J to 4 bases, leaving 9 bases not matched to a gene. The CDR3 contains 16 residues. The DNA for the CDR3 is TGTGCCTGGAGTGTCGCGGGGGGGCTTTTATCAGAGACCCAGTACTTC. It yields the protein CAWSVAGGLLSETQYF.

This chain connects TRBV5-5 to TRBJ1-5; D remains unclear. With 0 bases removed from V and 2 bases from J, the gap between germline ends came to 9 bases. The CDR3 spans 15 residues. From germline, CDR1 is SGHKS and CDR2 YYEKEE (reference sequence). The CDR3 bases are TGTGCCAGCAGCTTGGATTGGGATCGCAATCAGCCCCAGCATTTT. Translation: CASSLDWDRNQPQHF.

This sequence joins TRBV4-3 and TRBJ2-5; 9 bases line up with TRBD1. The CDR3 totals 18 residues. Germline V gives CDR1 LGHNA, CDR2 YSLEER. The trim removed 0 bases at V and 1 base at J, leaving 9 bases unmatched. The CDR3 DNA sequence: TGCGCCAGCAGCCAAGAGGGGAACAGGGGGCTCGGCCAAGAGACCCAGTACTTC. Translating it yields CASSQEGNRGLGQETQYF.

This chain links TRBV15 with TRBJ2-7; TRBD2 matches 9 bases. With V trimmed by 1 base and J by 5 bases, 9 bases remained unmatched. Germline CDR1 LNHNV, CDR2 YYDKDF (reference sequence). CDR3 length equals 16 residues. DNA of the CDR3: TGTGCCACCAGCAGAGTCCGGCTAGCGGGAAGCGACGAGCAGTACTTC. Its translation is CATSRVRLAGSDEQYF.

CDR3 DNA sequence: TGCGCCAGCAGCCAAGATCACAGGGTCTCCTATAATTCACCCCTCCACTTT. Its translation: CASSQDHRVSYNSPLHF. This sequence joins TRBV4-3 and TRBJ1-6; D might be TRBD1 (6 bases). The germline CDR1 and CDR2 sequences are LGHNA and YSLEER. The CDR3 has 17 amino acids. Deletions cut 0 bases from V and 0 bases from J, with 9 bases between.

The chain carries TRBV18 and TRBJ1-1; no firm D call. V gave up 2 bases and J gave up 0 bases, with 7 bases separating them. Germline V gives CDR1 KGHSH, CDR2 LQKENI. The CDR3 totals 14 residues. CDR3 coding DNA: TGTGCCAGCTCACCAGAGAGTATGAACACTGAAGCTTTCTTT. Its protein is CASSPESMNTEAFF.

The chain is built from TRBV11-2 and TRBJ2-5; perhaps TRBD2 as D (6 bases). Germline CDR1 SGHAT, CDR2 FQNNGV. There are 16 residues in the CDR3. V was shortened by 2 bases and J by 1 base, with 14 bases between the two germline ends. CDR3 nucleotide sequence: TGTGCCAGCAGCTTATCGTGGAGGGGTCGCCAAGAGACCCAGTACTTC. Translated, it gives CASSLSWRGRQETQYF. Using reference TRBV11-2 and TRBJ2-5 for the parts outside the CDR3, the full variable domain is EAGVAQSPRYKIIEKRQSVAFWCNPISGHATLYWYQQILGQGPKLLIQFQNNGVVDDSQLPKDRFSAERLKGVDSTLKIQPAKLEDSAVYLCASSLSWRGRQETQYFGPGTRLLVL.

This rearrangement joins TRBV6-5 to TRBJ2-7; D is unresolved. CDR3 length equals 14 residues. Germline values: CDR1 MNHEY, CDR2 SVGAGI. Trimming removed 5 bases from V and 0 bases from J, with 11 bases in between. This chain's CDR3 is CASSKRAHSYEQYF. The CDR3 nucleotides are TGTGCCAGCAGTAAGCGCGCTCACTCCTACGAGCAGTACTTC.

Only one count was recorded for this clone. V gene TRBV20-1 combines with J gene TRBJ1-2, with D possibly TRBD1 on 5 matching bases. Germline CDR1 DFQATT, CDR2 SNEGSKA (reference sequence). This CDR3 is built from 11 residues. Between the trimmed V and J ends, which lost 2 bases and 8 bases, there was a span of 9 bases. In DNA form, the CDR3 reads TGCAGTGCTAGACAGGGCGGCGGCTACACCTTC. It is translated as CSARQGGGYTF.

The chain has TRBV28 and TRBJ1-1, with D maybe TRBD1 (6 bases). Trimming shortened V by 8 bases and J by 8 bases, and 18 bases separated the two germline ends. The length of the CDR3 is 13 residues. CDR1 is MDHEN and CDR2 is SYDVKM in the germline V gene. The CDR3: CASALGTQGEAFF. For the CDR3, the DNA is TGTGCCAGCGCCCTAGGAACACAGGGAGAAGCTTTCTTT. Combining the CDR3 with reference TRBV28 and TRBJ1-1 gives the whole variable domain DVKVTQSSRYLVKRTGEKVFLECVQDMDHENMFWYRQDPGLGLRLIYFSYDVKMKEKGDIPEGYSVSREKKERFSLILESASTNQTSMYLCASALGTQGEAFFGQGTRLTVV.

This clone was seen a handful of times. The chain has TRBV6-1 and TRBJ2-3, with 8 bases that match TRBD2. Germline V gene data show CDR1 as MNHNS and CDR2 as SASEGT. V lost 7 bases, J lost 0 bases, and 9 bases stayed unmatched. This CDR3 is 16 amino acids long. The CDR3 DNA follows: TGTGCCAGCATTGAGGCCAGCGGGGGAAGCACAGATACGCAGTATTTT. As protein: CASIEASGGSTDTQYF.